This is a list of T cell receptor beta chains from one sample in a study of cytomegalovirus exposure and HLA in healthy donors. The data were produced by immunoSEQ multiplex PCR, yet TCRdb's version contains in-frame clones alone and is incomplete. The top ten clones hold about 10% of a sample with about 40,000 clones, less than 85% of them seen once. The sequenced sample was PBMCs. These receptors were collected from a woman aged 18-35 years in good health and CMV-seropositive. Each CDR3 is given with its conserved first and last residue. D genes are given only for firm matches. Size tells how often a clone was seen (once, few, many) or the class of an expanded clone, and some rows leave it out.

j_call | v_call | d_call | clone_size | cdr3_aa | cdr3_nt
TRBJ1-1 | TRBV27 | NA | NA | CASTLGGNTEAFF | TGTGCCAGCACCCTGGGGGGGAACACTGAAGCTTTCTTT
TRBJ2-1 | TRBV7-9 | TRBD2 | NA | CASSFGLAYVDEQFF | TGTGCCAGCAGCTTCGGACTAGCGTACGTCGATGAGCAGTTCTTC
TRBJ1-2 | TRBV27 | NA | NA | CASSLSKTVKGGYTF | TGTGCCAGCAGTTTATCCAAGACAGTTAAGGGTGGCTACACCTTC
TRBJ1-5 | TRBV11-2 | NA | NA | CASSLAPGAGQPQHF | TGTGCCAGCAGCTTAGCCCCAGGGGCCGGGCAGCCCCAGCATTTT
TRBJ2-7 | TRBV28 | TRBD2 | NA | CASKTSGVGEQYF | TGTGCCAGCAAGACTAGCGGTGTGGGCGAGCAGTACTTC
TRBJ2-7 | TRBV2 | TRBD2 | NA | CASSRATSGRFYEQYF | TGTGCCAGCAGCCGCGCGACTAGCGGGAGATTTTACGAGCAGTACTTC
TRBJ2-7 | TRBV30 | TRBD2 | once | CAWSVLLAGSYEQYF | TGTGCCTGGAGTGTACTACTAGCGGGCTCCTACGAGCAGTACTTC
TRBJ1-5 | TRBV28 | TRBD1 | few | CASWGTGGNRRGQPQHF | TGTGCCAGCTGGGGAACAGGGGGAAATCGAAGGGGTCAGCCCCAGCATTTT
TRBJ1-1 | TRBV2 | NA | NA | CASSEEFGAAEAFF | TGTGCCAGCAGTGAAGAGTTTGGCGCGGCTGAAGCTTTCTTT
TRBJ1-6 | TRBV6-4 | TRBD1 | once | CASSEGGTGNSPLHF | TGTGCCAGCAGTGAAGGGGGGACAGGAAATTCACCCCTCCACTTT
TRBJ1-1 | TRBV6-5 | NA | NA | CASSYFTGNTEAFF | TGTGCCAGCAGTTACTTTACGGGGAACACTGAAGCTTTCTTT
TRBJ2-1 | TRBV7-8 | TRBD2 | NA | CASSLARLAGGIYNEQFF | TGTGCCAGCAGCTTGGCTAGACTAGCGGGAGGGATTTACAATGAGCAGTTCTTC